The rows below give T cell receptor beta chains drawn from one sample of a study of blood T cell repertoires in COVID-19. Here immunoSEQ multiplex PCR was the method, and the copy in TCRdb shows in-frame clones only, minus some. The sample contains around 120,000 clones, 79% of which appear only once. Sequenced input: peripheral blood. Source of these receptors: a woman aged 80 or older with acute or convalescent COVID-19. The CDR3 runs from the conserved cysteine through the conserved F or W. D genes are given only for firm matches. Only some rows state a clone size, as once, few, many or a class for expanded clones.

j_call clone_size v_call d_call cdr3_nt cdr3_aa
TRBJ2-7 - TRBV5-1 TRBD2 TGCGCCAGCAGCTCGCTAGCGGGAACCGGGGAGCAGTACTTC CASSSLAGTGEQYF
TRBJ1-1 - TRBV5-1 - TGCGCCAGCAGCTTGGATACAGGGATGTACACTGAAGCTTTCTTT CASSLDTGMYTEAFF
TRBJ1-1 once TRBV9 - TGTGCCAGCAGCGTAGGGCGGGCGAACACTGAAGCTTTCTTT CASSVGRANTEAFF
TRBJ2-1 - TRBV7-2 TRBD2 TGTGCCAGCAGCTTAGGACTAGCGGGAGGTCTCAATGAGCAGTTCTTC CASSLGLAGGLNEQFF
TRBJ2-1 - TRBV12-2 - TGTGCAAGTCTCAATCTAGCGGGGCAGTACAATGAGCAGTTCTTC CASLNLAGQYNEQFF
TRBJ1-4 - TRBV5-1 - TGCGCCAGCAGCTTGGGGACTGAAGACCGCTATGAAAAACTGTTTTTT CASSLGTEDRYEKLFF
TRBJ1-6 - TRBV30 TRBD1 TGTGCCTGGAGTGCAGGGGGCGTTGGCTCACCCCTCCACTTT CAWSAGGVGSPLHF
TRBJ2-5 - TRBV9 - TGTGCCAGCAGCGTCCAGCCGACAGTTCAAGAGACCCAGTACTTC CASSVQPTVQETQYF
TRBJ1-6 - TRBV5-4 - TGTGCCAGCAGCTTGCAACAAAATTCACCCCTCCACTTT CASSLQQNSPLHF
TRBJ2-1 - TRBV5-6 - TGTGCCAGCAGCGAGGCCCCGGCGAACTACAATGAGCAGTTCTTC CASSEAPANYNEQFF
TRBJ2-4 - TRBV6-6 - TGTGCCAGCAGTTATCCGAGCGGAAAAAACATTCAGTACTTC CASSYPSGKNIQYF
TRBJ2-5 few TRBV7-8 - TGTGCCAGCAGCTTAGGGCCTTACCAAGAGACCCAGTACTTC CASSLGPYQETQYF
TRBJ2-3 once TRBV4-3 - TGCGCCAGCAGCCTTGCGTGGGGACGGGGGAGCACAGATACGCAGTATTTT CASSLAWGRGSTDTQYF
TRBJ2-1 - TRBV5-1 - TGCGCCAGCAGCTTAATGGGGGCGGTGGGCAATGAGCAGTTCTTC CASSLMGAVGNEQFF
TRBJ2-5 - TRBV7-8 - TGTGCCAGCAGCTTAGCGCAGGGCGTGGAGACCCAGTACTTC CASSLAQGVETQYF
TRBJ2-5 - TRBV19 TRBD1 TGTGCCAGTAGTCTCCAGACAGGGCTGGTTGGAAAGACCCAGTACTTC CASSLQTGLVGKTQYF
TRBJ1-5 few TRBV28 - TGTGCCAGCAGTCCTTTCAATCAGCCCCAGCATTTT CASSPFNQPQHF
TRBJ2-7 - TRBV5-4 TRBD1 TGTGCCAGCAGCGCGGCGCAGACAGGGGGACAGGGTGAGCAGTACTTC CASSAAQTGGQGEQYF
TRBJ2-3 - TRBV7-6 TRBD2 TGTGCCAGCAGCTTACGAGCGGGGGGCATGACTAGCACAGATACGCAGTATTTT CASSLRAGGMTSTDTQYF
TRBJ1-2 - TRBV6-1 - TGTGCCAGCAGTGAAAACGGGTCACGTGGCTACACCTTC CASSENGSRGYTF
TRBJ1-6 - TRBV5-4 TRBD1 TGTGCCAGCAGCACCGGACAGGTGAGCTCCTATAATTCACCCCTCCACTTT CASSTGQVSSYNSPLHF
TRBJ1-6 - TRBV28 - TGTGCCAGCAGACCATCAGGGGTATATTCACCCCTCCACTTT CASRPSGVYSPLHF
TRBJ2-5 - TRBV7-9 TRBD1 TGTGCCAGCAGCTTCTCACAGGGGAAAGGAGAGACCCAGTACTTC CASSFSQGKGETQYF
TRBJ1-5 - TRBV7-9 - TGTGCCAGCAGCTTAGTGGGGGGTCAGCCCCAGCATTTT CASSLVGGQPQHF
TRBJ1-2 - TRBV4-3 TRBD1 TGCGCCAGCAGCCAAGATACGGGACAGGGCTATGGCTACACCTTC CASSQDTGQGYGYTF
TRBJ2-7 - TRBV24-1 TRBD1 TGTGCCACCAGTGACGTAACCGGGACAGGGTCCTACGAGCAGTACTTC CATSDVTGTGSYEQYF
TRBJ1-6 - TRBV10-3 TRBD1 TGTGCCATCAAGGGGACAGGGAATTCACCCCTCCACTTT CAIKGTGNSPLHF
TRBJ1-3 once TRBV25-1 - TGTGCCAGCAGTGAACGTCTATCGGCGGCTGGAAACACCATATATTTT CASSERLSAAGNTIYF